This entry lists 11 T cell receptor beta chains sequenced from one sample in a study of blood T cell repertoires in COVID-19. Libraries were prepared by immunoSEQ multiplex PCR; TCRdb keeps only in-frame clonotypes and omits some of them. The sample carries 150,000 to 200,000 clones, 87% recorded once. Sequencing was carried out using peripheral blood. These TCRs come from a human donor in a cohort sampled during active COVID-19.

This sequence joins TRBV6-6 and TRBJ2-3, with D possibly being TRBD1 (5 bases). V lost 0 bases and J lost 2, with 12 bases in between. Germline V gene lookup returns CDR1 MNHNY and CDR2 SVGAGI (reference sequence). The CDR3 runs 16 residues. CDR3 in DNA: TGTGCCAGCAGTTACTCGGAACAGGCCAACACAGATACGCAGTATTTT. Amino acids: CASSYSEQANTDTQYF.

The rearrangement uses TRBV9 and TRBJ1-1; D remains ambiguous. Germline V gene lookup returns CDR1 SGDLS and CDR2 YYNGEE. This CDR3 contains 11 residues. Trimming left V 9 bases short and J 1 base short, with 7 bases between. CDR3 in DNA: TGTGCCACACCGAGGAACACTGAAGCTTTCTTT. Encoded protein: CATPRNTEAFF.

The rearrangement joins TRBV5-1 to TRBJ1-1; 8 bases fit TRBD1. Trimming removed 5 bases from V and 6 bases from J; junction bases left unmatched: 3. CDR3 size: 12 residues. CDR1 is SGHRS, CDR2 YFSETQ, per germline. CDR3 DNA: TGCGCCAGCAGTTCACAGGGGGCTGAAGCTTTCTTT. Protein: CASSSQGAEAFF.

This chain links TRBV19 with TRBJ1-4; TRBD1 aligns across 10 bases. Germline CDR1 and CDR2: LNHDA and SQIVND (reference sequence). V gave up 5 bases and J gave up 1 base; unmatched junction bases: 4. There are 16 residues in the CDR3. The CDR3 region is CASSPGTGVTNEKLFF. The CDR3 nucleotides read TGTGCCAGTAGTCCGGGGACAGGGGTAACTAATGAAAAACTGTTTTTT.

The chain couples TRBV19 to TRBJ1-5, with D perhaps TRBD1 (6 bases). The germline CDR1 and CDR2 sequences are LNHDA and SQIVND (reference sequence). Trimming stripped 6 bases from V and 0 bases from J, with 9 bases between. This CDR3 region has 14 residues. The CDR3 nucleotides read TGTGCCAGTAGGTCGACAGGTAGCAATCAGCCCCAGCATTTT. Amino acid sequence: CASRSTGSNQPQHF.

This chain links TRBV29-1 with TRBJ2-7; 10 positions match TRBD1. The CDR3 is 11 residues long. CDR1 is SQVTM and CDR2 is ANQGSEA in the germline V gene. After removal of 7 bases from V and 6 bases from J, the junction contained 3 bases not matched to a gene. The CDR3 coding sequence is TGCAGCGGGGACAGGGGAGGCGAGCAGTACTTC. It specifies CSGDRGGEQYF.

This chain links TRBV11-1 with TRBJ2-7; TRBD1 agrees at 8 bases. Germline V gene data show CDR1 as SGHAT and CDR2 as FQDESV (reference sequence). J was trimmed by 3 bases and V by 5 bases; bases with no gene match: 3. This CDR3 comprises 13 residues. In DNA form, the CDR3 reads TGTGCCAGCAGCGCCACAGGGGGCTACGAGCAGTACTTC. It codes for CASSATGGYEQYF.

This clone was seen only a few times. The chain combines TRBV19 with TRBJ2-7, with D possibly being TRBD2 (6 bases). Trimming left V 3 bases short and J 4 bases short, with 13 bases between. In germline, CDR1 is LNHDA, CDR2 SQIVND (reference sequence). CDR3 length: 14 residues. CDR3 DNA sequence: TGTGCCAGTAGTATTGGGAGCGGGCGGTACGAGCAGTACTTC. It translates to CASSIGSGRYEQYF.

V and J are TRBV15 and TRBJ1-5, with 7 bases matching TRBD1. J was trimmed by 2 bases and V by 6 bases; bases with no gene match: 4. CDR1 is LNHNV, CDR2 YYDKDF, per germline (reference sequence). The CDR3 covers 14 residues. CDR3 in DNA: TGTGCCACCAGTCCAGGGGGAGGCAATCAGCCCCAGCATTTT. This translates into CATSPGGGNQPQHF.

The chain is built from TRBV7-9 and TRBJ2-3, with D unresolved. The CDR3 is made up of 15 amino acids. Deletions cut 4 bases from V and 2 bases from J, with 13 bases between. Germline loops: CDR1 SEHNR, CDR2 FQNEAQ (reference sequence). In nucleotides, the CDR3 is TGTGCCAGCAGCTCCCCTGAGGCCCCCACAGATACGCAGTATTTT. Translating gives CASSSPEAPTDTQYF.

This clone has only a few counts. The J gene is TRBJ1-2, the V gene TRBV23-1; D not resolved. TRBV23-1 is an open reading frame, and its role is uncertain. The V end lost 8 bases, the J end lost 4 bases, and 5 bases lay between the germline ends. This CDR3 has 10 residues. As DNA, the CDR3 is TGCGCCAGCCCTCCCTATGGCTACACCTTC. This gives the protein CASPPYGYTF.